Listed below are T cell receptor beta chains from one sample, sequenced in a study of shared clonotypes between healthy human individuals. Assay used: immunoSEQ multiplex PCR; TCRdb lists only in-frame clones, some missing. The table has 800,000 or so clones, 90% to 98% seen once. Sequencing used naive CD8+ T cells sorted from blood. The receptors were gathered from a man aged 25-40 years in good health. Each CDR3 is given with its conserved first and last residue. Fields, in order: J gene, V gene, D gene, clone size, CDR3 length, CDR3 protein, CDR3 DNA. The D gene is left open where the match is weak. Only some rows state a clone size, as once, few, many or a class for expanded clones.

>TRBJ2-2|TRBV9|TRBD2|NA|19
CASSASPITREGNTGELFF
TGTGCCAGCAGCGCTTCCCCAATAACGAGGGAGGGGAACACCGGGGAGCTGTTTTTT
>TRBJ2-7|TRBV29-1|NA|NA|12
CSVEGSAREQYF
TGCAGCGTTGAAGGCTCGGCGAGGGAGCAGTACTTC
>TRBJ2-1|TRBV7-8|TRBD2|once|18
CASSRGLAGATPYNEQFF
TGTGCCAGCAGCCGCGGACTAGCGGGGGCCACCCCCTACAATGAGCAGTTCTTC
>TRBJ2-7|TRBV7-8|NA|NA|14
CASSTGVLSYEQYF
TGTGCCAGCAGCACAGGAGTCCTCTCCTACGAGCAGTACTTC
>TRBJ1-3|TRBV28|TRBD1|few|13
CASLPRGGNTIYF
TGTGCCAGCCTCCCCAGGGGGGGAAACACCATATATTTT
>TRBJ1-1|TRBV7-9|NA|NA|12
CASSVLNTEAFF
TGTGCCAGCAGCGTACTGAACACTGAAGCTTTCTTT
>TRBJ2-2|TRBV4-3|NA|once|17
CASSQEGGEGRAGELFF
TGCGCCAGCAGCCAAGAGGGGGGAGAGGGTAGGGCCGGGGAGCTGTTTTTT
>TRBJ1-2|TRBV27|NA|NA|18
CASSPFAQGLYVLYGYTF
TGTGCCAGCAGTCCGTTCGCTCAGGGGCTCTATGTCCTCTATGGCTACACCTTC
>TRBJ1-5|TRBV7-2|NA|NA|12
CASSLGSQPQHF
TGTGCCAGCAGCTTAGGAAGTCAGCCCCAGCATTTT
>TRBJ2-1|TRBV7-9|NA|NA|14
CASSFPPLPNEQFF
TGTGCCAGCAGCTTTCCTCCGCTCCCCAATGAGCAGTTCTTC
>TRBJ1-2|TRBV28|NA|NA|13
CASSPRQSYGYTF
TGTGCCAGCAGTCCACGACAGTCCTATGGCTACACCTTC
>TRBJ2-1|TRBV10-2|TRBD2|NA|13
CASGRTSYNEQFF
TGCGCCAGCGGGAGGACTAGCTACAATGAGCAGTTCTTC
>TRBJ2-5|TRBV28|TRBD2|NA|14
CASSLSGVGETQYF
TGTGCCAGCAGTCTTAGCGGGGTAGGGGAGACCCAGTACTTC
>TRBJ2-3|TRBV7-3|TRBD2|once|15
CASSSLGGGADTQYF
TGTGCCAGCAGCTCCCTCGGGGGAGGGGCAGATACGCAGTATTTT
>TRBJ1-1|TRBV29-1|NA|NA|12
CSVESGKTEAFF
TGCAGCGTTGAGTCAGGGAAAACTGAAGCTTTCTTT
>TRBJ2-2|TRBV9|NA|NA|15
CASSVYGIHTGELFF
TGTGCCAGCAGCGTATACGGGATTCACACCGGGGAGCTGTTTTTT
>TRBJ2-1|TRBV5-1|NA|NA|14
CATKSEGFYNEQFF
TGCGCCACCAAGTCAGAGGGGTTTTACAATGAGCAGTTCTTC
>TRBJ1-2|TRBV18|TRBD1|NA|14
CASSPTGDGYGYTF
TGTGCCAGCTCACCGACAGGGGATGGCTATGGCTACACCTTC
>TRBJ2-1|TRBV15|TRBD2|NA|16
CATSNPHASGSNEQFF
TGTGCCACCAGCAACCCCCATGCTAGCGGGAGTAACGAGCAGTTCTTC
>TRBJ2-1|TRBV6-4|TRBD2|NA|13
CASSVGLDNEQFF
TGTGCCAGCAGTGTGGGACTAGACAATGAGCAGTTCTTC
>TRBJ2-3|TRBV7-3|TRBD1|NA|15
CASSPRDRGEDTQYF
TGTGCCAGCAGCCCTCGGGACAGGGGGGAAGATACGCAGTATTTT
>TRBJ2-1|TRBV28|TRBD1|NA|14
CASSIQGAGNEQFF
TGTGCCAGCAGTATACAGGGGGCAGGGAATGAGCAGTTCTTC
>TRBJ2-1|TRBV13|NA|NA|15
CASSQAWDSDNEQFF
TGTGCCAGCAGCCAAGCGTGGGACTCTGACAATGAGCAGTTCTTC
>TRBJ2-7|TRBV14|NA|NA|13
CASSQALGGTVGF
TGTGCCAGCAGCCAAGCGCTTGGCGGGACGGTCGGCTTC
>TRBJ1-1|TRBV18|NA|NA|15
CASSSTARMNTEAFF
TGTGCCAGCTCATCGACAGCGCGGATGAACACTGAAGCTTTCTTT
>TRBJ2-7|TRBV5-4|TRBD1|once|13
CASSFRDRDEQYF
TGTGCCAGCAGCTTTCGGGACAGGGACGAGCAGTACTTC
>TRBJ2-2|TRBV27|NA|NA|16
CASSPLGPNGPGELFF
TGTGCCAGCAGTCCCCTGGGCCCTAATGGGCCCGGGGAGCTGTTTTTT
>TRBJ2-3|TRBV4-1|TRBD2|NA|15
CASSPLAGVTDTQYF
TGCGCCAGCAGCCCATTAGCGGGAGTCACAGATACGCAGTATTTT
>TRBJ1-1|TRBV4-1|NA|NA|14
CASSQERLNTEAFF
TGCGCCAGCAGCCAAGAGAGACTGAACACTGAAGCTTTCTTT
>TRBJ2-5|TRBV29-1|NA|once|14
CSVDPAGGGETQYF
TGCAGCGTTGATCCCGCCGGGGGTGGGGAGACCCAGTACTTC
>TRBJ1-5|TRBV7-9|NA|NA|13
CASSLASNQPQHF
TGTGCCAGCAGCTTAGCGTCTAATCAGCCCCAGCATTTT
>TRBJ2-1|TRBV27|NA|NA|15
CASSFLRDVYNEQFF
TGTGCCAGCAGTTTTTTGCGGGACGTTTACAATGAGCAGTTCTTC
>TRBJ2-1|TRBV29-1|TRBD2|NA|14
CSVVNNGRAMLQFF
TGCAGCGTTGTAAATAACGGGAGGGCCATGCTTCAGTTCTTC
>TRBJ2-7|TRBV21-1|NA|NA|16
CASSKRPSRAHYEQYF
TGTGCCAGCAGCAAAAGGCCCTCCAGAGCCCACTACGAGCAGTACTTC
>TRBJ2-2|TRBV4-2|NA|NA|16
CASSQDLEGAGGELFF
TGTGCCAGCAGCCAAGATTTGGAGGGGGCTGGAGGGGAGCTGTTTTTT
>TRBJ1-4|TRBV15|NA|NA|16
CATSRGSRATNEKLFF
TGTGCCACCAGCAGGGGGTCCAGAGCAACTAATGAAAAACTGTTTTTT
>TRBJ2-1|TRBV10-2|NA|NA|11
CASRGLTEQFF
TGCGCCAGCAGGGGTTTGACTGAGCAGTTCTTC
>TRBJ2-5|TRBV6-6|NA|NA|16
CASSYAPPGAGETQYF
TGTGCCAGCAGTTATGCCCCCCCGGGGGCGGGGGAGACCCAGTACTTC
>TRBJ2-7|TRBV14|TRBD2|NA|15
CASSQGLAGDYEQYF
TGTGCCAGCAGCCAGGGACTAGCGGGGGACTACGAGCAGTACTTC
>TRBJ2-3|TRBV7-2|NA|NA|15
CASSFPQGSTDTQYF
TGTGCCAGCAGCTTTCCCCAGGGTAGCACAGATACGCAGTATTTT
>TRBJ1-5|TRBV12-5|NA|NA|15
CASGLVLRSGQPQHF
TGTGCTAGTGGTTTGGTACTACGATCTGGTCAGCCCCAGCATTTT
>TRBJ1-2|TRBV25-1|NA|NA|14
CASSESWTHYGYTF
TGTGCCAGCAGTGAATCATGGACACATTATGGCTACACCTTC
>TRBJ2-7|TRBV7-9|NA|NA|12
CASSFTALEQYF
TGTGCCAGCAGCTTTACAGCACTCGAGCAGTACTTC
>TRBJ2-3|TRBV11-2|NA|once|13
CASSLGVPDTQYF
TGTGCCAGCAGTTTAGGGGTACCAGATACGCAGTATTTT
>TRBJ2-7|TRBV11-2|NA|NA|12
CASSPRAYEQYF
TGTGCCAGCAGCCCCAGAGCCTACGAGCAGTACTTC
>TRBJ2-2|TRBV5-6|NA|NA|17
CASSLRFPNANTGELFF
TGTGCCAGCAGCTTGAGGTTCCCGAACGCGAACACCGGGGAGCTGTTTTTT